The 20 T cell receptor beta chains below all came from one sample that was sequenced in a study of blood T cells in healthy people across ages. Primers used in a second PCR of roughly 7 to 12 cycles were a sample-barcoded 5' primer and a J-beta primer mix. TCRdb reprocessed the 5' RACE reads with MiXCR, giving one entry per CDR3 protein. The table has about 1.1 million distinct CDR3 sequences, roughly two fifths seen once. Input material: blood. The receptors stem from a young man in good health.

The table lists this clonotype with a few counts. The V call is TRBV29-1, the J call TRBJ2-4; 9 bases match TRBD1. V lost 6 bases, J lost 1 base, and 13 bases stayed unmatched. Germline lookup yields CDR1 SQVTM and CDR2 ANQGSEA. CDR3 length equals 17 residues. CDR3 nucleotide sequence: TGCAGCGTCAAAGACCGGGACAGGGCCGCGGCCAAAAACATTCAGTACTTC. Translation: CSVKDRDRAAAKNIQYF. Full variable domain (outside the CDR3, taken from reference TRBV29-1 and TRBJ2-4): SAVISQKPSRDICQRGTSLTIQCQVDSQVTMMFWYRQQPGQSLTLIATANQGSEATYESGFVIDKFPISRPNLTFSTLTVSNMSPEDSSIYLCSVKDRDRAAAKNIQYFGAGTRLSVL.

This chain uses TRBV6-1 with TRBJ2-4; D unclear. The CDR3 has 14 residues. Trimming removed 3 bases from V and 6 bases from J, with 12 bases in between. Per germline, CDR1 MNHNS and CDR2 SASEGT. Here the CDR3 reads CASSEWSERNIQYF. CDR3 sequence (DNA): TGTGCCAGCAGTGAGTGGTCCGAGCGAAACATTCAGTACTTC.

The rearrangement links TRBV12-3 or TRBV12-4 to TRBJ2-5, with D tentatively TRBD1 (5 bases). V was cut by 3 bases and J by 8 bases, with 22 bases left in between. This CDR3 has 16 residues. CDR3 loop: CASSLLGWGDANTQYF. CDR3 nucleotides: TGTGCCAGCAGTTTGCTCGGTTGGGGCGACGCAAACACCCAGTACTTC.

This clonotype was recorded a few times. The chain combines TRBV7-2 with TRBJ1-2; 8 nucleotides align to TRBD1. The V gene's germline CDR1 is SGHTA and CDR2 FQGNSA. J was trimmed by 2 bases and V by 6 bases; bases with no gene match: 11. This CDR3 spans 16 amino acids. The chain's CDR3 is CASSPGTGGHNYGYTF. CDR3 nucleotide sequence: TGTGCCAGCAGTCCCGGGACAGGCGGCCACAACTATGGCTACACCTTC.

This clonotype has only a few counts. This chain connects TRBV29-1 to TRBJ2-7; tentatively, D is TRBD2 (6 bases). The germline CDR1 and CDR2 sequences are SQVTM and ANQGSEA. This CDR3 has 13 amino acids. V was pared by 4 bases and J by 6 bases, with 16 bases between. CDR3 residues: CSVVKNYGGEQYF. In nucleotides, the CDR3 is TGCAGCGTTGTTAAGAATTACGGGGGCGAGCAGTACTTC.

In its sample, this clonotype was seen many times. The chain uses TRBV12-3 or TRBV12-4 and TRBJ1-4; tentatively, D is TRBD1 (5 bases). This CDR3 is built from 13 residues. Between the trimmed V and J ends, which lost 3 bases and 10 bases, there was a span of 12 bases. CDR3 in DNA: TGTGCCAGCAGTTTCGGGGGATTGGCAAAACTGTTTTTT. It yields the protein CASSFGGLAKLFF.

The V gene is TRBV20-1, the J gene TRBJ1-5, with unresolved D. This CDR3 comprises 14 residues. V lost 3 bases and J lost 3, with 12 bases in between. Germline values: CDR1 DFQATT, CDR2 SNEGSKA (reference sequence). CDR3 sequence reads: CSASPQWSNQPQHF. CDR3 in DNA: TGCAGTGCTAGCCCCCAATGGTCCAATCAGCCCCAGCATTTT.

This clonotype came up a few times. The V gene is TRBV4-3, the J gene TRBJ2-3; the match to TRBD2 covers 9 bases. V lost 0 bases and J lost 4; bases outside the gene matches: 8. CDR1 LGHNA and CDR2 YSLEER come from the germline V gene. There are 17 residues in the CDR3. The CDR3 DNA is TGCGCCAGCAGCCAAGATGTAGGCGGGGGGGTCTCAGATACGCAGTATTTT. Amino acids: CASSQDVGGGVSDTQYF.

The sample holds a few counts of this clonotype. This chain uses TRBV9 with TRBJ2-7; D ambiguous. The CDR3 is 15 amino acids. V gave up 0 bases and J gave up 4 bases, with 14 bases separating them. Germline V gene sequence: CDR1 SGDLS, CDR2 YYNGEE. The CDR3 spells CASSVDPSPLYEQYF. The CDR3 DNA reads TGTGCCAGCAGCGTAGACCCATCGCCTCTTTACGAGCAGTACTTC.

The V and J genes are TRBV20-1 and TRBJ1-1, with 10 nucleotides matching TRBD1. This CDR3 comprises 16 residues. V trimming: 6 bases; J trimming: 5 bases; junction bases outside the gene matches: 15. CDR1 and CDR2 (germline): DFQATT, SNEGSKA (reference sequence). CDR3 DNA sequence: TGCAGTGCGAGAAGCGTGGGACAGGGGAGTGGAACTGAAGCTTTCTTT. It specifies CSARSVGQGSGTEAFF.

The rearrangement uses TRBV5-1 and TRBJ2-1, with 11 bases lining up with TRBD1. Germline CDR1 SGHRS, CDR2 YFSETQ. Unmatched junction bases numbered 4, after V lost 2 bases and J lost 6 bases. The CDR3 contains 15 residues. The CDR3 region has the DNA TGCGCCAGCAGCTTCGGACAGGGGGCAGTCAATGAGCAGTTCTTC. Translating it yields CASSFGQGAVNEQFF.

This clonotype has just a few counts. V and J are TRBV7-3 and TRBJ2-1; D ambiguous. Trimming removed 1 base from V and 9 bases from J, with 7 bases in between. The CDR3 length is 12 residues. Germline V lookup: CDR1 SGHTA, CDR2 FQGTGA. The CDR3 loop reads CASSLNGIEQFF. CDR3 nucleotides: TGTGCCAGCAGCTTAAATGGGATTGAGCAGTTCTTC.

There are a few counts of this clonotype. V and J are TRBV5-1 and TRBJ1-2; D remains unclear. CDR1 SGHRS and CDR2 YFSETQ come from the germline V gene. The CDR3 length is 16 residues. V lost 3 bases, J lost 4 bases, and 19 bases lay in between. CDR3 protein: CASSWFLWGSGYGYTF. CDR3 sequence (DNA): TGCGCCAGCAGCTGGTTCCTATGGGGATCCGGCTATGGCTACACCTTC.

This clonotype was seen more than once but under ten times. The chain has TRBV18 and TRBJ1-1, with D uncertain. Trimming left V 1 base short and J 0 bases short, with 15 bases between. The CDR3 has 17 residues. CDR1 and CDR2 from the germline V gene are KGHSH and LQKENI. The CDR3 bases are TGTGCCAGCTCACCACGTACAGCGACCATTCTGAACACTGAAGCTTTCTTT. Translating it yields CASSPRTATILNTEAFF.

The sample holds a few counts of this clonotype. The chain employs TRBV7-8 and TRBJ2-7; 14 positions match TRBD2. This CDR3 region has 15 residues. V lost 5 bases, J lost 4 bases, and 4 bases stayed unmatched. Germline CDR1 is SGHVS and CDR2 is FQNEAQ. CDR3: CASSTTSGGVYEQYF. DNA for the CDR3: TGTGCCAGCAGCACGACTAGCGGGGGGGTATACGAGCAGTACTTC.

This clonotype has just a few counts. At one of its ends the junction is not consistent with the germline gene, which may arise from a read error. The rearrangement joins TRBV4-3 to TRBJ1-1; 7 positions match TRBD1. Germline CDR1 reads LGHNA; CDR2 reads YSLEER. The CDR3 runs 12 residues. Written as DNA, the CDR3 is TGTGCCAGCAGCCAAGGGGGCCGCGAAGCTTTCTTT. It is translated as CASSQGGREAFF.

This clonotype was counted between two and nine times. The chain uses TRBV3-1 and TRBJ2-5; TRBD1 or TRBD2 may be the D gene (5 bases each). V was clipped by 0 bases and J by 12 bases, with 11 bases between them. The CDR3 is 12 amino acids. CDR1 LGHDT and CDR2 YNNKEL come from the germline V gene (reference sequence). CDR3 sequence reads: CASSQERGREYF. The CDR3 nucleotides are TGTGCCAGCAGCCAAGAGAGGGGTCGTGAGTACTTC.

This clonotype was counted at least ten times. This chain connects TRBV12-3 or TRBV12-4 to TRBJ1-1; D is ambiguous. The CDR3 has 16 residues. The V end lost 0 bases, the J end lost 2 bases, and 13 bases lay between the germline ends. The CDR3 spells CASSLAAGEVNTEAFF. CDR3 DNA: TGTGCCAGCAGTTTAGCTGCCGGGGAGGTAAACACTGAAGCTTTCTTT.

This clonotype has more than one count but fewer than ten. The chain couples TRBV4-3 to TRBJ2-7; D is ambiguous. The CDR3 is 15 amino acids. Germline CDR1 reads LGHNA; CDR2 reads YSLEER. Deletions cut 0 bases from V and 3 bases from J, with 12 bases between. The CDR3 sequence is CASSQDRTSLYEQYF. For the CDR3, the DNA is TGCGCCAGCAGCCAAGATAGGACCTCACTCTACGAGCAGTACTTC.

The chain joins TRBV2 to TRBJ1-4, with 10 bases aligning to TRBD1. The V gene's germline CDR1 is SNHLY and CDR2 FYNNEI. The CDR3 sequence is 16 residues long. V shed 6 bases and J 0 bases; nucleotides not matched to a gene: 4. The CDR3 region has the DNA TGTGCCAGCAGAGCCGGGACAGGGGCAACTAATGAAAAACTGTTTTTT. Translating gives CASRAGTGATNEKLFF.